This TCR beta chain is drawn from a study of technical replicates of blood from a few donors. The germline V gene has CDR1 ENHRY and CDR2 SYGVKD. CDR3 length: 14 residues. J lost 2 bases, V lost 4 bases, and 4 bases had no gene match. Sequenced by immunoSEQ multiplex PCR; TCRdb stores in-frame clones only, minus some. Seen here are around 100,000 clones, approximately 94% observed once, and the top ten hold around 0.31%. This chain joins TRBV10-3 and TRBJ1-1; 7 nucleotides match TRBD1. Material: T cells isolated from PBMCs. The clonotype was recovered from a human donor in good health. The CDR3 reads CAISGDRFNTEAFF. The CDR3 DNA sequence: TGTGCCATCAGTGGGGACAGATTTAACACTGAAGCTTTCTTT.